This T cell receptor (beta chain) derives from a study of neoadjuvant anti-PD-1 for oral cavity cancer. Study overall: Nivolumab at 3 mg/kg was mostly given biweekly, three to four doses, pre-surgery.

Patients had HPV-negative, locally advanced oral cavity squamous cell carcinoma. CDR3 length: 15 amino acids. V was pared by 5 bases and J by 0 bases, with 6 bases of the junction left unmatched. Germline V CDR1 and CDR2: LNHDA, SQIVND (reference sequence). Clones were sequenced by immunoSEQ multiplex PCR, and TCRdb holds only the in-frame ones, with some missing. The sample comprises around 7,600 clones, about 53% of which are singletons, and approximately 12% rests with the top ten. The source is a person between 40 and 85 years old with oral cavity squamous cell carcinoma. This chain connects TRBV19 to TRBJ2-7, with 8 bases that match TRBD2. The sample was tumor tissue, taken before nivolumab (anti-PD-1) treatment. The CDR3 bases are TGTGCCAGTAGTTTAGCGGGACTTCCCTCCTACGAGCAGTACTTC. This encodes CASSLAGLPSYEQYF.